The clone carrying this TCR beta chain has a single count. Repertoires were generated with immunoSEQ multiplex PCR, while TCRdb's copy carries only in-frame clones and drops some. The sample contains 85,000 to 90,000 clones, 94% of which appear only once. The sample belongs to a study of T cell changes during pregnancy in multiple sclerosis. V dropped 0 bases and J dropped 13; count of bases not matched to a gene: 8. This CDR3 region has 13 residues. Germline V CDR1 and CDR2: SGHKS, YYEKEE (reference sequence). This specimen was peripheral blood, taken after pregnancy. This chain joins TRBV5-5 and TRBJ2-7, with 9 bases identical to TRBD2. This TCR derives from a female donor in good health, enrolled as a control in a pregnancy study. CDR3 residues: CASSLELASGVYF. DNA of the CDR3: TGTGCCAGCAGCTTGGAATTGGCTAGCGGGGTCTACTTC.